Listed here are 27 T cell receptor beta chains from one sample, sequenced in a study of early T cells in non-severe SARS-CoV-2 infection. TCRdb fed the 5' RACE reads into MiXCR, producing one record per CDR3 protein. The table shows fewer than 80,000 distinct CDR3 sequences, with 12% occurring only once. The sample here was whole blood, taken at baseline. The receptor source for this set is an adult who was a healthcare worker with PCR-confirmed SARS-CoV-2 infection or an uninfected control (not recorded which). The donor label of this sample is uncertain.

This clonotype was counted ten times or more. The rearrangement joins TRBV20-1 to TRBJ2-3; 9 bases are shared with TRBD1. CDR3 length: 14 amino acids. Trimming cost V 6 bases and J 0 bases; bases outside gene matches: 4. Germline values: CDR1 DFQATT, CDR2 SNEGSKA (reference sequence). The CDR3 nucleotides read TGCAGTGCCCGGGACAGGGTTAGCACAGATACGCAGTATTTT. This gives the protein CSARDRVSTDTQYF.

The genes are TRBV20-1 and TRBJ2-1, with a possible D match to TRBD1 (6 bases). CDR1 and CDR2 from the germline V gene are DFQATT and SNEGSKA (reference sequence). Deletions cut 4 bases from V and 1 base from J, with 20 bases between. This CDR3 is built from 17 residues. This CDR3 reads CSAIRLLTGRSYNEQFF. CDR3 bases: TGCAGTGCTATACGTCTCTTGACAGGCCGATCCTACAATGAGCAGTTCTTC.

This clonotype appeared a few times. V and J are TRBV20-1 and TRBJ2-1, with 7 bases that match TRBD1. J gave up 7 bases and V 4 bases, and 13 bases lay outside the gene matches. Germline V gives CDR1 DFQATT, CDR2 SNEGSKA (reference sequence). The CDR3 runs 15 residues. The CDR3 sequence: CSAKVRDSFGNEQFF. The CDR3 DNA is TGCAGTGCTAAAGTCCGGGACAGTTTTGGGAATGAGCAGTTCTTC.

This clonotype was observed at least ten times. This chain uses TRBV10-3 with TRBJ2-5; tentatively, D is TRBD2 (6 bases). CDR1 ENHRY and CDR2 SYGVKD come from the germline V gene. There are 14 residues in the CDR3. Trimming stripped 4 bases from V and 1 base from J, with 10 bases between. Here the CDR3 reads CAISGGGSQETQYF. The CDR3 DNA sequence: TGTGCCATCAGTGGGGGAGGATCCCAAGAGACCCAGTACTTC.

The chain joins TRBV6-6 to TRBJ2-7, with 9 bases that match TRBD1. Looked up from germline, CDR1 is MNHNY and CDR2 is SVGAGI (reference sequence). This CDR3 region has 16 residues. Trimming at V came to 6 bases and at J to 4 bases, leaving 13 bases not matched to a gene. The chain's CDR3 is CASSNPPGTGIYEQYV. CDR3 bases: TGTGCCAGCAGCAATCCCCCCGGGACAGGGATTTACGAGCAGTACGTC.

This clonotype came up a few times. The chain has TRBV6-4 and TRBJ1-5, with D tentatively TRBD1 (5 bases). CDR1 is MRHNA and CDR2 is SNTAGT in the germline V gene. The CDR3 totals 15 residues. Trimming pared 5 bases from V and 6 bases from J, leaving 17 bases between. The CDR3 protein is CASSQDNSPGQPQHF. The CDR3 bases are TGTGCCAGCAGTCAGGACAACTCTCCCGGTCAGCCCCAGCATTTT.

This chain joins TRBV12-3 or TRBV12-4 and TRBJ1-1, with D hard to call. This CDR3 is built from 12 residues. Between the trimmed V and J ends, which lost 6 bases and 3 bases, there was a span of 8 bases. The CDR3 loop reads CASSPSYTEAFF. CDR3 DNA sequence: TGTGCCAGCAGCCCCTCGTACACTGAAGCTTTCTTT.

CDR3 amino acids: CASSEAIAGQGNSPLHF. CDR3 bases: TGTGCCAGCAGTGAAGCGATAGCTGGACAGGGGAATTCACCCCTCCACTTT. The chain carries TRBV6-1 and TRBJ1-6, with TRBD1 matching 9 bases. V lost 0 bases and J lost 7; bases outside the gene matches: 7. Looked up from germline, CDR1 is MNHNS and CDR2 is SASEGT. The CDR3 runs 17 residues.

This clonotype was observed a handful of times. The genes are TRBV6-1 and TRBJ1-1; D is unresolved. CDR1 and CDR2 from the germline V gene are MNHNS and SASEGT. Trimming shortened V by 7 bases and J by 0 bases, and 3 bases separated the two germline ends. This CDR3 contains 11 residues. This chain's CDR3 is CASKVNTEAFF. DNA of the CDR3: TGTGCCAGCAAAGTGAACACTGAAGCTTTCTTT.

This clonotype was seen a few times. The CDR3 region is CASSPGQSPYEQYV. Written as DNA, the CDR3 is TGTGCCAGCAGCCCGGGACAGTCGCCCTACGAGCAGTACGTC. The rearrangement joins TRBV5-5 to TRBJ2-7, with 7 bases matching TRBD1. The CDR3 covers 14 residues. Germline CDR1 and CDR2: SGHKS and YYEKEE (reference sequence). V gave up 4 bases and J gave up 2 bases; unmatched junction bases: 6.

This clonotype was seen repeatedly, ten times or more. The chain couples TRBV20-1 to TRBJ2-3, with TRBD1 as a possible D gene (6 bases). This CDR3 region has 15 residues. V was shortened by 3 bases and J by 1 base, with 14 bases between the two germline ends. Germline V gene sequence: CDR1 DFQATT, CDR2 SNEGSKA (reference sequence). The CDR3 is CSARVSRTGTDTQYF. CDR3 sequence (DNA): TGCAGTGCTAGGGTTAGCCGGACAGGCACAGATACGCAGTATTTT.

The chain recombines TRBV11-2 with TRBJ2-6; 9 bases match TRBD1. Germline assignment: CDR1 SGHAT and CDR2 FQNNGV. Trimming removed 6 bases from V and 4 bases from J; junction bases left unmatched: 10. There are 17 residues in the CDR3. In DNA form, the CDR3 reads TGTGCCAGCAGAGAACCCGGGACAGGGTTCGGGGCCAACGTCCTGACTTTC. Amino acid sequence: CASREPGTGFGANVLTF.

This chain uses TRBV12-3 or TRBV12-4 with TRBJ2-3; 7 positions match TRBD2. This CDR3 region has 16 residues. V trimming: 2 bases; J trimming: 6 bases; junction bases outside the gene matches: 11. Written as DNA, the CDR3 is TGTGCCAGCAGTTTAACGCGGGGGTACCCCAGGGATACGCAGTATTTT. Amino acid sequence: CASSLTRGYPRDTQYF.

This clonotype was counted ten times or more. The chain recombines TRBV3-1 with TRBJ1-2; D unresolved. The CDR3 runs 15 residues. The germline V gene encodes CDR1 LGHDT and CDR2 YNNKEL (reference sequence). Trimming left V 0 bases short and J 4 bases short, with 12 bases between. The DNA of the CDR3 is TGTGCCAGCAGCCAAGAGTTTATAGGGCGCTATGGCTACACCTTC. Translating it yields CASSQEFIGRYGYTF.

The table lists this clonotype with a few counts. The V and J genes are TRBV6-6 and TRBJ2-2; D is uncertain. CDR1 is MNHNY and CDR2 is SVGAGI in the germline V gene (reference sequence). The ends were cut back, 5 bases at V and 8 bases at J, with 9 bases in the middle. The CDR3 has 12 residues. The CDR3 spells CASSSLGGELFF. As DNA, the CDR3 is TGTGCCAGCAGTAGTTTGGGGGGGGAGCTGTTTTTT.

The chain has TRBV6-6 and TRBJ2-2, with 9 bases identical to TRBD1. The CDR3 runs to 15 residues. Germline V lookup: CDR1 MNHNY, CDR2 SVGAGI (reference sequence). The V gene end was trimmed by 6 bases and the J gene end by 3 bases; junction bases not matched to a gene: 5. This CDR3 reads CASSRQGGDTGELFF. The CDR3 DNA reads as TGTGCCAGCAGCCGACAGGGGGGGGACACCGGGGAGCTGTTTTTT.

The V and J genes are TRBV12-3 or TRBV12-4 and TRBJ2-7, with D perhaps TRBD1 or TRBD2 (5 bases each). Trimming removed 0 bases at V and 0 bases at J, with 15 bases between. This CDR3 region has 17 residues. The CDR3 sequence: CASSLALARGLSYEQYV. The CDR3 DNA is TGTGCCAGCAGTTTAGCGCTAGCTAGGGGCCTCTCCTACGAGCAGTACGTC.

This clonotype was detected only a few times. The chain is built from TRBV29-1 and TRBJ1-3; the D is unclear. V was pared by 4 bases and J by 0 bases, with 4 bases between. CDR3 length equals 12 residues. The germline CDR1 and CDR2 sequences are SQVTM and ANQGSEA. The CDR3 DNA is TGCAGCGTTGTATCCTCTGGAAACACCATATATTTT. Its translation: CSVVSSGNTIYF.

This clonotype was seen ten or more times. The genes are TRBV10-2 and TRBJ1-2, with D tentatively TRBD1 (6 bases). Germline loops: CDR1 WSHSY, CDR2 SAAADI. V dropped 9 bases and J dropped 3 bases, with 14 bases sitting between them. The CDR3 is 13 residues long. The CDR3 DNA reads TGCGCCAGTTGGGGGGCATTCGACTATGGCTACACCTTC. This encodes CASWGAFDYGYTF.

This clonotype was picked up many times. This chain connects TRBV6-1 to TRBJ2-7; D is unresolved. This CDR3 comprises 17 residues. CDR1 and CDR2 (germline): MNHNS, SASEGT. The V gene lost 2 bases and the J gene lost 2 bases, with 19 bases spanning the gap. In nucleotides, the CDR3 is TGTGCCAGCAGTGAACGGTTGGCAGGCCTTGGGACCTACGAGCAGTACGTC. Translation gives CASSERLAGLGTYEQYV.

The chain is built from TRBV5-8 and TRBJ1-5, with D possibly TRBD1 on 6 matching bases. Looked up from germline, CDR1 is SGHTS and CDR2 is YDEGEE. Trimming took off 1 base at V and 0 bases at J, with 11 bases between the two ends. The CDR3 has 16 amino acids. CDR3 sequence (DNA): TGTGCCAGCAGCTTGCACCAGGGGAATAGCAATCAGCCCCAGCATTTT. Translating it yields CASSLHQGNSNQPQHF.

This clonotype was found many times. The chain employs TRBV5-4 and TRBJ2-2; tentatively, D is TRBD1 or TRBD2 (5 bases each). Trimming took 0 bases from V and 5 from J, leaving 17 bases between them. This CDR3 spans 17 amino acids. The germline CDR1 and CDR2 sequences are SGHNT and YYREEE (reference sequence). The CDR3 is CASSLGGLSKGTGELFF. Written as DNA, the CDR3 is TGTGCCAGCAGCTTGGGAGGGTTAAGTAAGGGGACCGGGGAGCTGTTTTTT. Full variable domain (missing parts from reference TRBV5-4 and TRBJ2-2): ETGVTQSPTHLIKTRGQQVTLRCSSQSGHNTVSWYQQALGQGPQFIFQYYREEENGRGNFPPRFSGLQFPNYSSELNVNALELDDSALYLCASSLGGLSKGTGELFFGEGSRLTVL.

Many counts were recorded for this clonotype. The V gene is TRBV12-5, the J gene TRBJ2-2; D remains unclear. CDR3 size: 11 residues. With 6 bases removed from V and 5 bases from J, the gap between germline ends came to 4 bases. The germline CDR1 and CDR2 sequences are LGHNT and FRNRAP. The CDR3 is CASGGTGELFF. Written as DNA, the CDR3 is TGTGCTAGTGGGGGAACCGGGGAGCTGTTTTTT.

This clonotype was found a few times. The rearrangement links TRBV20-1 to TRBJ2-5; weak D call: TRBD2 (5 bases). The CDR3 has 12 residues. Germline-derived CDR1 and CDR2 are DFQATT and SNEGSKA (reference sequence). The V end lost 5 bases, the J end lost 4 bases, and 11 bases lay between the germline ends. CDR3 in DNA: TGCAGTGCTGTAGGACTCGGAGAGACCCAGTACTTC. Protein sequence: CSAVGLGETQYF.

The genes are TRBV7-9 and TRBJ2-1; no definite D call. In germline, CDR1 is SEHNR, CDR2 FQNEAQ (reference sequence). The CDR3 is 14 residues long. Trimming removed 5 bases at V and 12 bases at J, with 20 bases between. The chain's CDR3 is CASSTRSVARGQFF. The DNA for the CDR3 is TGTGCCAGCAGCACCCGCAGCGTGGCCCGTGGGCAGTTCTTC.

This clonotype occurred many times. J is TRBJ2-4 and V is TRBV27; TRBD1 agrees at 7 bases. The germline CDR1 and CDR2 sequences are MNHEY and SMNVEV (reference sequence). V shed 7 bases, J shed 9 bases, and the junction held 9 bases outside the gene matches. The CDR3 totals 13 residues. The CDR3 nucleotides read TGTGCCAGCACCGCAGGGGGTTTGGGCATTCAGTACTTC. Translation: CASTAGGLGIQYF.

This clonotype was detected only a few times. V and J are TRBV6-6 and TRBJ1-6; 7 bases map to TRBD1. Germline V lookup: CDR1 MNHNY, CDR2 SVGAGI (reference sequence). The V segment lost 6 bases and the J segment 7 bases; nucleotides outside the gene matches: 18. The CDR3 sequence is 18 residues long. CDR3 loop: CASSQSGAGGSRNSPLHF. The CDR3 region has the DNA TGTGCCAGCAGCCAAAGTGGGGCAGGGGGTTCGCGGAATTCACCCCTCCACTTT.